A selection of T cell receptor beta chains follows, all from one sample in a study of shared clonotypes between healthy human individuals. This table comes from immunoSEQ multiplex PCR, and its TCRdb copy is limited to in-frame clones, with some not included. The sample consists of about 2.2 million clones, around 95% of them appearing once. Sequencing was done on a sample of naive CD8+ T cells from PBMCs. The receptors stem from a man aged 18 to 30 in good health. Some clones in this sample may be carry-over from other donors' samples. Both conserved end residues are part of each CDR3. A D gene is named only where the DNA matches it firmly. Not every row has a clone size; where given, it reads once, few, many or a size class.

TRBJ2-3 TRBV7-3 NA NA TGTGCCAGCAGCTCAAACCCCACAGATACGCAGTATTTT CASSSNPTDTQYF
TRBJ2-5 TRBV7-2 NA NA TGTGCCAGCAGCTTAGGGCTATCCCCCCTAGGGGAGACCCAGTACTTC CASSLGLSPLGETQYF
TRBJ1-1 TRBV7-9 NA NA TGTGCCAGCATGTCGGACACTGAAGCTTTCTTT CASMSDTEAFF
TRBJ2-2 TRBV11-1 TRBD1 NA TGTGCCAGCACCTCCCGGACGGACAGGGGGCTGGGCCGGGAGCTGTTTTTT CASTSRTDRGLGRELFF
TRBJ1-2 TRBV9 NA NA TGTGCCAGCAGCTGGGCCCAGTGGACGCCGGGCTACACCTTC CASSWAQWTPGYTF
TRBJ2-7 TRBV9 NA NA TGTGCCAGCAGCGTAGACTGGGTAACCTACGAGCAGTACTTC CASSVDWVTYEQYF
TRBJ1-5 TRBV7-3 TRBD1 few TGTGCCAGCAGCCCAACGGGACAGGGGTACGCTCAGCCCCAGCATTTT CASSPTGQGYAQPQHF
TRBJ1-3 TRBV9 NA NA TGTGCCAGCAGCCCTTGGCGGGGGGGCTCTGGAAACACCATATATTTT CASSPWRGGSGNTIYF
TRBJ1-3 TRBV19 NA NA TGTGCCAGTAGCCCGGCGGGGGGATCGTTCGGAAACACCATATATTTT CASSPAGGSFGNTIYF
TRBJ2-1 TRBV6-5 TRBD2 once TGTGCCAGCAGTATCGGGACTAGTGGCAATGAGCAGTTCTTC CASSIGTSGNEQFF
TRBJ2-2 TRBV14 TRBD2 NA TGTGCCAGCAGCCCTGATCCGGGACTAGCGGGATTTTTGGGCACCGGGGAGCTGTTTTTT CASSPDPGLAGFLGTGELFF
TRBJ1-5 TRBV2 TRBD1 NA TGTGCCAGCAGGGGGACAGGGGGATTTCAGCCCCAGCATTTT CASRGTGGFQPQHF
TRBJ1-5 TRBV7-2 NA NA TGTGCCAGCAGCTTAGAGGTCGGGACTTACAATCAGCCCCAGCATTTT CASSLEVGTYNQPQHF
TRBJ2-7 TRBV11-2 NA once TGTGCCAGCAGCTTATCGGACAGAATCTACGAGCAGTACTTC CASSLSDRIYEQYF
TRBJ1-2 TRBV9 TRBD1 NA TGTGCCAGCAGCGGGCGACAGGGGATCAACTATGGCTACACCTTC CASSGRQGINYGYTF
TRBJ1-2 TRBV5-1 TRBD1 once TGCGCCAGCAGCTTGACCGACAGGGGGCCGGCCTATGGCTACACCTTC CASSLTDRGPAYGYTF
TRBJ2-5 TRBV2 TRBD2 NA TGTGCCAGCAGTCCCCTTAGACTGACTAGCGGGAGGGCGGGAGAGACCCAGTACTTC CASSPLRLTSGRAGETQYF